This note documents a single T cell receptor beta chain sequence. Antigen specificity is unknown. Per the germline V gene, CDR1 is LNHDA and CDR2 is SQIVND (reference sequence). The CDR3 is 18 amino acids. V was clipped by 5 bases and J by 0 bases, with 20 bases between them. Data came from immunoSEQ multiplex PCR; TCRdb stores just in-frame clones and leaves some out. The sample contains 50,000 to 65,000 clones, about 80% of which appear only once. Collection occurred without any documented infections or immune events in donors. These data originate in a study of identifying expanded T cells in peripheral blood. Study outcomes and limitations: Approximately 2-week clone count variance significantly increased as total template count grew.

The origin of this receptor is a person between 18 and 69 years old in good health. The chain has TRBV19 and TRBJ1-5; no firm D call. The sample taken for sequencing was blood. DNA of the CDR3: TGTGCCAGTAGTGGACCCTCCCGGGCAGCCAGTAGCAATCAGCCCCAGCATTTT. Protein product: CASSGPSRAASSNQPQHF.